The clone carrying this TCR beta chain showed up just a few times. Its antigen is unknown. These data are taken from a study of T cells after yellow fever vaccination. As for the study in general: The fractions with low cell numbers were processed using SMART-Seq v4 Ultra Low Input.

The germline gives CDR1 LGHNA, CDR2 YSLEER. The CDR3 is made up of 13 amino acids. V lost 0 bases and J lost 7, with 9 bases in between. Findings and caveats of the study: Contaminants from the bulk population, in the form of abundant clonotypes, could be found in FACS-sorted repertoires. Weaker, the secondary response peaked sooner, at day 5 versus 15.

One entry per CDR3 protein results from TCRdb running MiXCR on the 5' RACE reads. The table shows around 590,000 distinct CDR3 sequences, with around an eighth occurring only once. The clonotype was recovered from a young man who received the YFV17D yellow fever vaccine. The source was PBMCs, collected on the day of the yellow fever booster vaccination. V is TRBV4-3 and J is TRBJ2-5; possible D gene TRBD2, 5 bases. CDR3 in DNA: TGCGCCAGCAGCCAAGAGACCGCGGGGACCCAGTACTTC. Encoded protein: CASSQETAGTQYF.